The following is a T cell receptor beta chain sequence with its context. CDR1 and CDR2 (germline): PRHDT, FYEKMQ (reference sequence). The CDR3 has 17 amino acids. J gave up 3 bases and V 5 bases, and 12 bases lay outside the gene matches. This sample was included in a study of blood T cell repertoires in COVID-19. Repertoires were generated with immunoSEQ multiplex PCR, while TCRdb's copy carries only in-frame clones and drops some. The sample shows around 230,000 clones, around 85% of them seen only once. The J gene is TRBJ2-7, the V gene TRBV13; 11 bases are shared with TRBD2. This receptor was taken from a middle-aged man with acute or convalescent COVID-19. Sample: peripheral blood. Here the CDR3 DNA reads TGTGCCAGCAGCCCAGCCACGGGACTAGCGGAGATCTACGAGCAGTACTTC. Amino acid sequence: CASSPATGLAEIYEQYF.